Listed here are 23 T cell receptor beta chains from one sample, sequenced in a study of CD8 T cells in ankylosing spondylitis listed by TCRdb under 2017. The library was generated by 5' RACE. Data came from an Illumina HiSeq 2500. TCRdb cleaned the public reads at Q25 with fastp, built clones with MiXCR and kept in-frame beta chains. A single entry per CDR3 protein holds the most common genes and DNA from its merged rows. This sample lists roughly 120,000 distinct CDR3 sequences; around 15% were detected once. The ten most abundant clones make up 2.5% to 3.5% of the sample. Sequenced input: blood, either unsorted or a sorted T cell fraction (not recorded which). The receptors shown here come from a female donor with ankylosing spondylitis or in good health (not recorded which).

J is TRBJ1-5 and V is TRBV3-1, with D possibly matching TRBD1 (6 bases). The CDR3 extends over 15 amino acids. Germline CDR1 reads LGHDT; CDR2 reads YNNKEL (reference sequence). Deletions cut 5 bases from V and 2 bases from J, with 13 bases between. The CDR3 spells CASSEDRGGNQPQHF. The CDR3 coding sequence is TGTGCCAGCAGCGAGGACAGAGGGGGCAATCAGCCCCAGCATTTT.

This clonotype was observed at least ten times. This rearrangement joins TRBV9 to TRBJ2-3, with no clear D. There are 15 residues in the CDR3. Germline loops: CDR1 SGDLS, CDR2 YYNGEE. Between the trimmed V and J ends, which lost 3 bases and 0 bases, there was a span of 11 bases. Written as DNA, the CDR3 is TGTGCCAGCAGCGAACAGACCACTAGCACAGATACGCAGTATTTT. Translating it yields CASSEQTTSTDTQYF.

This clonotype showed up many times. J is TRBJ1-6 and V is TRBV12-3 or TRBV12-4; D might be TRBD1 (6 bases). Trimming removed 6 bases at V and 7 bases at J, with 13 bases between. This CDR3 has 14 residues. CDR3 in amino acids: CASRDGGSNSPLHF. CDR3 sequence (DNA): TGTGCCAGCAGGGATGGGGGCTCCAATTCACCCCTCCACTTT.

This clonotype turned up a few times. The J gene is TRBJ2-1, the V gene TRBV2; tentative D call: TRBD2 (5 bases). CDR3 length: 14 residues. V lost 8 bases to trimming and J lost 1 base, with 12 bases between them. From germline, CDR1 is SNHLY and CDR2 FYNNEI. The CDR3 DNA reads as TGTGCCAGCGAGGCAAGACTATCCTACAATGAGCAGTTCTTC. It translates to CASEARLSYNEQFF.

This clonotype has at least ten counts. The rearrangement uses TRBV29-1 and TRBJ2-5; a possible D gene is TRBD1 (5 bases). The CDR3 loop spans 13 amino acids. V lost 3 bases, J lost 2 bases, and 10 bases lay in between. Germline V lookup: CDR1 SQVTM, CDR2 ANQGSEA. The CDR3 loop reads CSVDGAVQETQYF. CDR3 DNA: TGCAGCGTTGATGGGGCAGTTCAAGAGACCCAGTACTTC.

This clonotype was found many times. V is TRBV9 and J is TRBJ1-2; D is unresolved. The germline CDR1 and CDR2 sequences are SGDLS and YYNGEE. The CDR3 is 15 amino acids. V lost 0 bases and J 7 bases, leaving 16 bases between the germline ends. The CDR3 DNA follows: TGTGCCAGCAGCGTAGCTGAGGGATTTTCTTTTGGCTACACCTTC. Translating gives CASSVAEGFSFGYTF.

This clonotype was recorded a few times. This chain uses TRBV20-1 with TRBJ2-7; no reliable D call. CDR1 is DFQATT and CDR2 is SNEGSKA in the germline V gene (reference sequence). The V end lost 3 bases, the J end lost 0 bases, and 9 bases lay between the germline ends. The CDR3 covers 13 residues. CDR3 bases: TGCAGTGCTAGGGCCGAGAGCTCCTACGAGCAGTACTTC. Translated, it gives CSARAESSYEQYF.

This clonotype was found many times. One junction end disagrees with the germline gene, perhaps due to a read error. This chain uses TRBV7-2 with TRBJ2-7, with 12 bases fitting TRBD2. This CDR3 spans 15 amino acids. Germline CDR1 and CDR2: SGHTA and FQGNSA. This CDR3 is CASSLAGGRIYEQYF. The CDR3 coding sequence is TGTGCCAGCAGCCTAGCGGGAGGGAGAATCTACGAGCAGTACTTC.

This clonotype was observed a handful of times. This chain joins TRBV20-1 and TRBJ1-1; D remains unclear. The CDR3 consists of 13 residues. V was clipped by 3 bases and J by 1 base, with 9 bases between them. The V gene's germline CDR1 is DFQATT and CDR2 SNEGSKA (reference sequence). Written as DNA, the CDR3 is TGCAGTGCTAGCGGCCGGCGGAACACTGAAGCTTTCTTT. Translating gives CSASGRRNTEAFF.

This clonotype came up a few times. The chain recombines TRBV7-2 with TRBJ1-1; maybe TRBD1 (6 bases). This CDR3 has 15 residues. Germline CDR1 reads SGHTA; CDR2 reads FQGNSA. V was trimmed by 1 base and J by 1 base, leaving 10 bases between them. The CDR3 bases are TGTGCCAGCAGCTTAGGGGGGGCGACGAACACTGAAGCTTTCTTT. The encoded protein is CASSLGGATNTEAFF.

This clonotype has a handful of counts. A read error may produce the germline difference seen at one junction end. This sequence joins TRBV7-2 and TRBJ2-2; 7 nucleotides agree with TRBD2. Germline CDR1 and CDR2: SGHTA and FQGNSA. This CDR3 has 17 amino acids. The CDR3 region has the DNA TGTGCCAGCAGCCTCTCCGGCTGGCGGGGGAACACCGGTGAGCTGTTTTTT. Amino acids: CASSLSGWRGNTGELFF.

This rearrangement joins TRBV4-1 to TRBJ1-6, with D tentatively TRBD1 (5 bases). The CDR3 runs to 15 residues. With 0 bases removed from V and 10 bases from J, the gap between germline ends came to 13 bases. CDR1 is MGHRA, CDR2 YSYEKL, per germline. CDR3 region: CASSQEQGAWSPLHF. The CDR3 nucleotides are TGCGCCAGCAGCCAAGAGCAGGGTGCTTGGTCACCCCTCCACTTT.

This clonotype appeared many times. The rearrangement links TRBV10-3 to TRBJ2-3, with D perhaps matching TRBD2 (6 bases). The V gene lost 3 bases and the J gene lost 4 bases, with 14 bases spanning the gap. Germline V gene sequence: CDR1 ENHRY, CDR2 SYGVKD. The CDR3 spans 15 residues. The CDR3 coding sequence is TGTGCCATCAGTGAATTCCGGGACTCCCCAGATACGCAGTATTTT. Protein sequence: CAISEFRDSPDTQYF.

This clonotype has a count of ten or more. This chain connects TRBV12-3 or TRBV12-4 to TRBJ1-2, with D unclear. The CDR3 loop spans 12 amino acids. V lost 1 base to trimming and J lost 4 bases, with 4 bases between them. The CDR3 DNA follows: TGTGCCAGCAGTTTAGTCCGCTATGGCTACACCTTC. Translation gives CASSLVRYGYTF.

This clonotype was observed many times. V usage is TRBV20-1 and J usage is TRBJ1-2, with TRBD1 matching 8 bases. The CDR3 loop spans 12 amino acids. The germline V gene has CDR1 DFQATT and CDR2 SNEGSKA (reference sequence). V trimming: 6 bases; J trimming: 8 bases; junction bases outside the gene matches: 8. The DNA of the CDR3 is TGCAGTGCCACTGACAGGGGATTCGGCTACACCTTC. As protein: CSATDRGFGYTF.

The genes are TRBV7-9 and TRBJ2-6; perhaps TRBD1 as D (6 bases). This CDR3 comprises 16 residues. V was shortened by 5 bases and J by 2 bases, with 13 bases between the two germline ends. CDR1 and CDR2 (germline): SEHNR, FQNEAQ (reference sequence). CDR3 nucleotides: TGTGCCAGCAGCCACCGACAGGCTCCTGGGGCCAACGTCCTGACTTTC. This codes for CASSHRQAPGANVLTF.

Regarding this clonotype: With a much larger clone just one base away, this may be a read error. The chain carries TRBV4-1 and TRBJ1-1; D not resolved. The CDR3 loop spans 15 amino acids. V was clipped by 4 bases and J by 1 base, with 13 bases between them. Germline loops: CDR1 MGHRA, CDR2 YSYEKL. CDR3 in amino acids: CASSPEGTANTEAFF. The CDR3 bases are TGCGCCAGCAGCCCTGAGGGCACAGCGAACACTGAAGCTTTCTTT.

This rearrangement joins TRBV5-1 to TRBJ1-2, with 8 bases aligning to TRBD1. Germline CDR1 SGHRS, CDR2 YFSETQ. The CDR3 loop spans 15 amino acids. The V gene end was trimmed by 4 bases and the J gene end by 8 bases; junction bases not matched to a gene: 13. The CDR3 sequence: CASSPGQGLPSGYTF. The DNA for the CDR3 is TGCGCCAGCAGCCCCGGACAGGGACTCCCTTCCGGCTACACCTTC.

For this clonotype: This could be a read error, since a much larger clone is one nucleotide away. No conserved phenylalanine or tryptophan ends this CDR3, so it is likely a read error. The rearrangement uses TRBV12-3 or TRBV12-4 and TRBJ1-5, with 10 bases matching TRBD1. V lost 6 bases and J lost 6; bases outside the gene matches: 8. The CDR3 runs to 15 residues. CDR3 sequence reads: CASRAGTGAVQPQHL. Here the CDR3 DNA reads TGTGCCAGCAGGGCCGGGACAGGGGCGGTTCAGCCCCAGCATTTG.

The chain employs TRBV6-1 and TRBJ1-1; D gene unclear. V lost 2 bases and J 3 bases, leaving 13 bases between the germline ends. In germline, CDR1 is MNHNS, CDR2 SASEGT. The CDR3 sequence is 15 residues long. As DNA, the CDR3 is TGTGCCAGCAGTGAACGGTTAGTCCCGTACACTGAAGCTTTCTTT. Amino acids: CASSERLVPYTEAFF.

This clonotype was counted ten times or more. The genes are TRBV20-1 and TRBJ2-3; the D is unclear. The CDR3 loop spans 13 amino acids. Germline lookup yields CDR1 DFQATT and CDR2 SNEGSKA (reference sequence). The V and J ends lost 7 bases and 3 bases respectively, with 14 bases between them. This chain's CDR3 is CSGWSVPTDTQYF. The CDR3 DNA reads TGCAGTGGGTGGTCAGTTCCGACAGATACGCAGTATTTT.

The chain combines TRBV6-1 with TRBJ2-5; D unclear. The CDR3 is 12 residues long. The germline V gene has CDR1 MNHNS and CDR2 SASEGT. Trimming removed 2 bases from V and 5 bases from J, with 6 bases in between. CDR3 region: CASSELRETQYF. The CDR3 nucleotides read TGTGCCAGCAGTGAATTAAGGGAGACCCAGTACTTC.

With regard to this clonotype: This CDR3 fails to terminate in the conserved phenylalanine or tryptophan, so it likely reflects a read error. The chain uses TRBV29-1 and TRBJ2-3; 7 bases match TRBD1. The V gene end was trimmed by 7 bases and the J gene end by 1 base; junction bases not matched to a gene: 5. The CDR3 extends over 13 amino acids. CDR1 SQVTM and CDR2 ANQGSEA come from the germline V gene. The CDR3: CSADRAGTDTQYI. As DNA, the CDR3 is TGCAGCGCAGACAGGGCCGGCACAGATACGCAGTATATT.